This is a list of T cell receptor beta chains from one sample in a study of blood T cell repertoires in COVID-19. Produced via immunoSEQ multiplex PCR; TCRdb's table is partial and in-frame only. The table records roughly 130,000 clones, 80% to 90% of them present only once. Sequenced material: PBMCs or T cells enriched from blood (not recorded which). These receptors were obtained from a woman aged 45-65 years who had recovered from COVID-19. Each CDR3 is given with its conserved first and last residue. The D gene is left open where the match is weak. Rows may omit the clone size; those that give it use once, few, many or a size class.

d_gene,abundance,j_gene,v_gene,CDR3aa,CDR3nt
TRBD1,.,TRBJ1-2,TRBV27,CASSPGTGIGYTF,TGTGCCAGCAGCCCCGGGACAGGGATTGGCTACACCTTC
.,few,TRBJ1-1,TRBV19,CASSIGGGAVNTEAFF,TGTGCCAGTAGTATTGGGGGGGGCGCAGTGAACACTGAAGCTTTCTTT
.,.,TRBJ1-1,TRBV19,CASSLQRNTEAFF,TGTGCCAGTAGTCTACAGAGGAACACTGAAGCTTTCTTT
.,.,TRBJ2-1,TRBV11-2,CASSTATGTNEQFF,TGTGCCAGCAGCACGGCGACAGGTACCAATGAGCAGTTCTTC
.,.,TRBJ2-6,TRBV2,CASSAQGSGANVLTF,TGTGCCAGCAGTGCGCAGGGGTCTGGGGCCAACGTCCTGACTTTC
.,.,TRBJ2-2,TRBV2,CASQGSNTGELFF,TGTGCCAGCCAGGGCTCGAACACCGGGGAGCTGTTTTTT
.,.,TRBJ2-7,TRBV11-3,CASSSQVRYEQYF,TGTGCCAGCAGCTCACAGGTGCGATACGAGCAGTACTTC
.,once,TRBJ2-3,TRBV7-9,CASSLDPGSDTQYF,TGTGCCAGCAGCTTAGACCCGGGTTCAGATACGCAGTATTTT
.,.,TRBJ1-4,TRBV4-1,CASSQVAQFNEKLFF,TGCGCCAGCAGCCAAGTGGCACAATTTAATGAAAAACTGTTTTTT
.,.,TRBJ1-5,TRBV6-5,CASSYSIDWRQPQHF,TGTGCCAGCAGTTACTCGATTGACTGGAGACAGCCCCAGCATTTT
.,once,TRBJ2-4,TRBV7-3,CASSPPSEENRDLIAKNIQYF,TGTGCCAGCAGCCCTCCATCGGAGGAGAACAGGGACCTAATAGCCAAAAACATTCAGTACTTC
TRBD1,.,TRBJ1-5,TRBV7-9,CASSLGRTGGFNQPQHF,TGTGCCAGCAGCTTAGGTCGGACAGGGGGGTTCAATCAGCCCCAGCATTTT
.,.,TRBJ1-2,TRBV30,CAWSVRANYGYTF,TGTGCCTGGAGTGTACGGGCTAACTATGGCTACACCTTC
TRBD1,.,TRBJ2-1,TRBV27,CASHKGQGTYNEQFF,TGTGCCAGCCATAAGGGACAGGGGACCTACAATGAGCAGTTCTTC
TRBD2,.,TRBJ2-3,TRBV7-9,CASSPRTSGGARDTQYF,TGTGCCAGCAGCCCGCGGACTAGCGGGGGGGCAAGAGATACGCAGTATTTT
.,.,TRBJ2-2,TRBV7-2,CASSARQVNTGELFF,TGTGCCAGCAGCGCCCGACAGGTGAACACCGGGGAGCTGTTTTTT
TRBD2,.,TRBJ2-2,TRBV10-2,CASRGGGSNTGELFF,TGCGCCAGCCGGGGGGGTGGATCGAACACCGGGGAGCTGTTTTTT
TRBD2,.,TRBJ2-3,TRBV7-8,CARRFRAGGSTDTQYF,TGTGCCAGACGCTTTAGGGCGGGGGGAAGCACAGATACGCAGTATTTT
.,.,TRBJ1-2,TRBV11-3,CASSLGLEGFLYGYTF,TGTGCCAGCAGCTTAGGTCTGGAGGGCTTTCTTTATGGCTACACCTTC
TRBD2,.,TRBJ2-1,TRBV14,CASRISGGAYNEQFF,TGTGCCAGCAGAATTAGCGGGGGGGCCTACAATGAGCAGTTCTTC
.,.,TRBJ1-3,TRBV6-6,CASSPGWPSGNTIYF,TGTGCCAGCAGTCCGGGATGGCCCTCTGGAAACACCATATATTTT
.,.,TRBJ2-6,TRBV7-2,CASSFQAAGANVLTF,TGTGCCAGCAGCTTCCAGGCTGCTGGGGCCAACGTCCTGACTTTC
.,.,TRBJ1-1,TRBV3-1/TRBV3-2,CASSPLAKNTEAFF,TGTGCCAGCAGCCCTCTTGCGAAGAACACTGAAGCTTTCTTT
.,.,TRBJ1-1,TRBV6-2/TRBV6-3,CASSYVQGGLTEAFF,TGTGCCAGCAGTTACGTTCAGGGTGGCCTCACTGAAGCTTTCTTT
TRBD2,.,TRBJ2-3,TRBV18,CASSPFSGGGSTDTQYF,TGTGCCAGCTCACCATTCAGCGGGGGGGGCAGCACAGATACGCAGTATTTT
TRBD1,.,TRBJ2-3,TRBV7-8,CASSLQGAGLDTQYF,TGTGCCAGCAGCTTACAGGGGGCCGGGTTGGATACGCAGTATTTT
.,.,TRBJ1-1,TRBV5-6,CASRKRSGVNTEAFF,TGTGCCAGCAGGAAGAGGTCCGGGGTCAACACTGAAGCTTTCTTT
TRBD2,.,TRBJ2-3,TRBV9,CASSPGVSGGPGDTQYF,TGTGCCAGCAGCCCAGGGGTTAGCGGGGGGCCGGGAGATACGCAGTATTTT
.,.,TRBJ1-2,TRBV5-6,CASSDGGSYGYTF,TGTGCCAGCAGTGACGGAGGGTCCTATGGCTACACCTTC
TRBD1,.,TRBJ1-4,TRBV28,CASSSLRTGRNEKLFF,TGTGCCAGCAGTTCCCTCCGGACAGGGCGTAATGAAAAACTGTTTTTT
.,.,TRBJ2-3,TRBV29-1,CSVIGDTQYF,TGCAGCGTTATCGGAGATACGCAGTATTTT
TRBD1,.,TRBJ1-1,TRBV10-2,CASSEDRENTEAFF,TGCGCCAGCAGTGAGGACAGGGAGAACACTGAAGCTTTCTTT
TRBD1,.,TRBJ2-3,TRBV19,CASSLQGARTDTQYF,TGTGCCAGTAGCCTACAGGGGGCTCGCACAGATACGCAGTATTTT
TRBD1,.,TRBJ1-2,TRBV7-2,CASSIYLKGANGYTF,TGTGCCAGCAGCATCTACCTCAAGGGGGCTAATGGCTACACCTTC
.,once,TRBJ1-1,TRBV6-2/TRBV6-3,CASSYLLAWGQENTEAFF,TGTGCCAGCAGCTATTTGCTTGCGTGGGGCCAGGAAAACACTGAAGCTTTCTTT
TRBD2,once,TRBJ2-1,TRBV5-1,CASTFLAGANNEQFF,TGCGCCAGCACCTTCCTAGCGGGGGCCAACAATGAGCAGTTCTTC
TRBD1,.,TRBJ2-3,TRBV5-8,CASSLRTGSDTQYF,TGTGCCAGCAGCTTGAGGACAGGGTCAGATACGCAGTATTTT
TRBD2,.,TRBJ2-5,TRBV27,CASSLEGSGGRKTQYF,TGTGCCAGCAGTTTAGAGGGAAGCGGGGGTAGGAAGACCCAGTACTTC
.,.,TRBJ2-3,TRBV11-3,CASSLEIGRGTDTQYF,TGTGCCAGCAGCTTAGAAATTGGCAGGGGCACAGATACGCAGTATTTT
TRBD2,.,TRBJ2-1,TRBV18,CASSDLAGGLNEQFF,TGTGCCAGCTCGGATCTAGCGGGGGGGCTTAATGAGCAGTTCTTC
.,.,TRBJ1-5,TRBV5-1,CASRRGKGVGQPQHF,TGCGCCAGCAGACGGGGTAAGGGGGTAGGTCAGCCCCAGCATTTT
.,.,TRBJ1-1,TRBV7-3,CASSRDKNTEAFF,TGTGCCAGCAGCCGAGACAAGAACACTGAAGCTTTCTTT
TRBD1,few,TRBJ2-7,TRBV12-3/TRBV12-4,CASRSQGAHEQYF,TGTGCCAGCAGGTCCCAGGGGGCCCACGAGCAGTACTTC
.,.,TRBJ1-1,TRBV3-1/TRBV3-2,CASSQYRNRENTEAFF,TGTGCCAGCAGCCAATACCGAAACAGGGAGAACACTGAAGCTTTCTTT
TRBD1,.,TRBJ1-1,TRBV29-1,CSVRTGNTEAFF,TGCAGCGTCCGGACAGGGAACACTGAAGCTTTCTTT
TRBD2,few,TRBJ2-1,TRBV3-1/TRBV3-2,CASSPRLVRGDYNEQFF,TGTGCCAGCAGCCCTCGACTCGTACGGGGGGATTACAATGAGCAGTTCTTC
.,once,TRBJ2-7,TRBV5-1,CASNEDRSYEQYF,TGCGCCAGCAACGAGGACAGATCCTACGAGCAGTACTTC
.,.,TRBJ2-1,TRBV7-9,CASSGAVGGASYNEQFF,TGTGCCAGCAGTGGGGCGGTTGGGGGGGCCTCCTACAATGAGCAGTTCTTC
.,few,TRBJ1-5,TRBV29-1,CSVTTGRGSNQPQHF,TGCAGCGTTACTACAGGGCGCGGGAGCAATCAGCCCCAGCATTTT
TRBD1,.,TRBJ2-7,TRBV19,CASSIAGGYEQYF,TGTGCCAGTAGTATAGCAGGGGGCTACGAGCAGTACTTC
TRBD2,.,TRBJ2-3,TRBV29-1,CSVDGGAVDTQYF,TGCAGCGTTGACGGGGGGGCCGTGGATACGCAGTATTTT
.,.,TRBJ2-7,TRBV5-1,CASSLEATELSYEQYF,TGCGCCAGCAGCTTGGAGGCGACGGAGCTCTCCTACGAGCAGTACTTC